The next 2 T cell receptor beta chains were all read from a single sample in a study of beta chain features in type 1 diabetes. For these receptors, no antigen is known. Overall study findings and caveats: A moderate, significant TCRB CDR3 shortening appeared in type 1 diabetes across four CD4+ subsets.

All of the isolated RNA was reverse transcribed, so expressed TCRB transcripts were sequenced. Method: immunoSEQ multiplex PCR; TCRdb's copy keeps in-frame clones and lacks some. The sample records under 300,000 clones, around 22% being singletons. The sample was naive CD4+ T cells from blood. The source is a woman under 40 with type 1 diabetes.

In DNA form, the CDR3 reads TGCGCCAGCAGCAGTGGACAGGGAACTGATACGCAGTATTTT. This encodes CASSSGQGTDTQYF. V gene TRBV5-1 combines with J gene TRBJ2-3; 8 bases agree with TRBD1. V lost 4 bases to trimming and J lost 6 bases; unmatched junction nucleotides: 7. The CDR3 extends over 14 amino acids. Germline V gene sequence: CDR1 SGHRS, CDR2 YFSETQ.

CDR3 DNA: TGTGCCTGGAGTTCGTCCTTGGAGGCCCAGTACTTC. Translation gives CAWSSSLEAQYF. The rearrangement joins TRBV30 to TRBJ2-5; weak D call: TRBD2 (5 bases). V was trimmed by 2 bases and J by 9 bases, leaving 13 bases between them. This CDR3 is built from 12 residues. Germline values: CDR1 GTSNPN, CDR2 SVGIG (reference sequence).